This record concerns one TCR beta chain sequence. Antigen specificity is unknown. The data derive from a study of beta chain features in type 1 diabetes. Whole-study findings and limits: People with Type 1 diabetes carried modestly yet significantly shorter TCRB CDR3s in all four CD4+ subsets.

V dropped 4 bases and J dropped 0 bases, with 6 bases sitting between them. CDR1 is GTSNPN and CDR2 is SVGIG in the germline V gene (reference sequence). There are 13 residues in the CDR3. Expressed TCRB transcripts were sequenced after all isolated RNA was converted to cDNA. Some clones are missing from TCRdb's copy, which holds only in-frame ones; the method was immunoSEQ multiplex PCR. The table shows roughly 700,000 clones, with around an eighth occurring only once. The chain joins TRBV30 to TRBJ1-4; D remains unclear. The source material was naive CD4+ T cells from blood. The origin of this receptor is a man in his late teens or twenties with type 1 diabetes. The CDR3 DNA is TGTGCCTGGACCCCTACAACTAATGAAAAACTGTTTTTT. This sequence encodes CAWTPTTNEKLFF.